This section outlines one TCR beta chain sequence together with its context. Source study methods: Amplification from reference gene primers served as the basis for estimated nucleated cell counts. Produced via immunoSEQ multiplex PCR; TCRdb's table is partial and in-frame only. V, J and clone size were drawn from that table, and D and trimming were deduced from the DNA. There are about 480,000 clones in the sample; approximately 86% occur only once, and 7% to 10% lies in the top ten. CDR1 and CDR2 from the germline V gene are SGHRS and YFSETQ. The CDR3 has 19 amino acids. The V gene lost 0 bases and the J gene lost 3 bases, with 24 bases spanning the gap. The record originates from a study of blood T cell repertoires in COVID-19. Across the whole study: T cells, B-cell-depleted T cells, or PBMCs supplied cDNA or gDNA.

Those enrolled, adults aged roughly 18 to 95 years, came from about two dozen US areas. Symptom resolution, clearance, or two negative PCRs marked donors in Cohort 3 as recovered. V and J are TRBV5-1 and TRBJ1-2, with D possibly matching TRBD1 (6 bases). The sample taken for sequencing was PBMCs or T cells enriched from blood (not recorded which). This TCR was sampled from an older woman who had recovered from COVID-19. The DNA for the CDR3 is TGCGCCAGCAGCTTGGGGTTTGCAGGGGTCACGTCTGGGGACTATGGCTACACCTTC. Amino acid sequence: CASSLGFAGVTSGDYGYTF.